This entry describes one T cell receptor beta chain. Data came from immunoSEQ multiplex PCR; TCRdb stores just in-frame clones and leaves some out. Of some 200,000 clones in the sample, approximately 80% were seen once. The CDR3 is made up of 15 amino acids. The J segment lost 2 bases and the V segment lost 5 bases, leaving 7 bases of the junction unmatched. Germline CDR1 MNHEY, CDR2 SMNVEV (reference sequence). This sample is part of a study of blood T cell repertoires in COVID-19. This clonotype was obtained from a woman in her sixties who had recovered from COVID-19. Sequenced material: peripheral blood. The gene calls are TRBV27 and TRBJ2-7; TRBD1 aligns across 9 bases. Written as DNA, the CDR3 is TGTGCCAGCAGTGTCACCACAGGGGGCCCCTACGAGCAGTACTTC. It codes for CASSVTTGGPYEQYF.